A single TCR beta chain is shown here with its context. The antigen remains unidentified. This sample is drawn from a study of T cell responses to AZD1222 COVID-19 vaccine. General study results and limits: The reported proportion of spike-specific TCRs targeting unmutated variant regions was nearly half. Donor demographics were predominantly white British with a female majority; clonal diversity may be underestimated.

The assay was immunoSEQ multiplex PCR, and TCRdb's table has in-frame clones only and misses some. The table includes roughly 200,000 clones, 85% to 95% detected once. Germline loops: CDR1 LNHDA, CDR2 SQIVND (reference sequence). Trimming left V 6 bases short and J 3 bases short, with 17 bases between. The CDR3 runs to 15 residues. The sequenced sample was peripheral blood, obtained on day 0 of AZD1222 vaccination. The rearrangement uses TRBV19 and TRBJ1-2; no reliable D call. This sequence originates from an adult in good health. CDR3 DNA: TGTGCCAGTAGACGAACAGTGGAACCTTACTATGGCTACACCTTC. Protein sequence: CASRRTVEPYYGYTF.